This T cell receptor beta chain was identified in a study of blood T cells in healthy people across ages (dated by TCRdb to between 2014 and 2017). Some background on the complete study: In model experiments, template switching captured about one uniquely barcoded TCR beta cDNA molecule for every two T cells. To track age-related changes in TCR beta repertoire diversity, the study relied on deep sequencing normalized with unique cDNA molecular identifiers. The donors were split into four age groups: young (average 16 years), middle-aged (about 40), aged (more than 60) and long-lived (about 82). The study analyzed two additional independent replicas of 1 million unique cDNA reads from the same blood draw for two donors, one aged 18 to 29 and one aged 80 or older.

The donors were some 39 Caucasian individuals from Russia, aged roughly 6 to 100 years, who were systemically healthy. About 9.6 milliliters of peripheral blood were collected from each donor into EDTA-treated Vacutainer tubes. PBMCs were isolated by Ficoll-Paque density-gradient centrifugation, with at least 6 million obtained per sample. Total RNA, at least 6 micrograms per sample, was extracted from PBMCs with Trizol reagent. The percentages of naive CD45RAhigh/CD27high T cells were determined by flow cytometry on a PBMC aliquot from every donor. Library method: 5' RACE. The sequencer listed for this sample is Illumina HiSeq 2500. The second PCR ran for roughly 6 to 11 cycles and used a J-beta primer mix along with a sample-barcoded 5' primer. A unique molecular identifier was introduced onto each TCR beta cDNA molecule by a template-switch 5' adaptor carrying 12 random nucleotides. At least 2.5 million CDR3-containing paired-end reads were obtained from each sample. First-strand cDNA synthesis was performed from all RNA using the Mint cDNA synthesis kit, with priming by a TRBC-specific oligonucleotide. Following uracil-DNA glycosylase treatment, all cDNA underwent a first 18-cycle PCR with the universal primers M1SS and BC2_uni_R. Regarding the original processing steps: For normalization, 1 million high-quality reads, each with a distinct molecular identifier, were randomly selected from each sample. Reads with shared molecular identifiers were discarded instead of being binned into consensus sequences. MiTCR, run with a Q25 quality threshold and the strictest error-elimination algorithm, handled CDR3 identification, clonotype clustering and error correction. A nonparametric unseen species model with Euler transformation was used to estimate a lower bound on total TCR beta diversity. The raw public data were reprocessed by TCRdb itself: fastp quality trimming at Q25, MiXCR clonotype calling, in-frame beta chains only. A single entry per CDR3 protein holds the most common genes and DNA from its merged rows. These V and J calls rely on TCRdb rather than the paper's analysis. This sample is represented by under 1,100,000 distinct CDR3 sequences; approximately 25% of them were singletons. Around 0.75% of the sample lies in the top ten.

What the work shows at the level of the full study, not this receptor alone: Compared with the aged group, the long-lived group had more naive CD4+ T cells, fewer expanded clones and increased TCR diversity, suggesting age selection. Observed TCR beta diversity per million T cells fell roughly linearly with age, and a significant reduction was already apparent by age around 44. Observed TCR beta diversity correlated strongly with the percentage of naive T cells measured by flow cytometry. Estimates of total diversity based on one million sequenced T cells were considered lower bounds and underestimates. Donor CMV infection status was unknown, potentially confounding age-related changes in expanded clonotypes. Conclusive comparison of naive and antigen-experienced compartments was prevented by the profiling of bulk unsorted PBMCs.

Remarks on this clonotype: Its antigen is still unknown. No base qualities exist here, and no much larger clone lies one base off it.

Reading from cysteine to phenylalanine, the CDR3 counts 16 amino acids. Just CDR3 DNA is preserved here, 48 bases in frame from base 1. V is cut back by 3 bases and J by 6 bases, with 13 bases in the junction unmatched. The germline V gene specifies MGHRA as CDR1 and YSYEKL as CDR2. This sample was also put to use in a study of T cells of mothers and their children. The second paper further reports: The donors were nine systemically healthy Caucasian individuals, made up of three mothers and their six children. cDNA synthesis used all of the extracted RNA, with 1.5 ug of RNA in each 15 ul reaction. In the second PCR, the M1S primer introduced both the sample barcodes and 2-4 random nucleotides. Over 9.5 million TCR beta CDR3 reads were obtained for each mother, and approximately 3.2 million reads were obtained for each child. Thymic selection shapes the output of TCR recombination in a similar way in related and unrelated pairs, and inherited differences have a minor effect. Normalized repertoire overlap was always found to be slightly, but never significantly, higher in related mother-child pairs than in unrelated mother-child pairs. With a sensitivity of 90 to 100 clones per million clonotypes, no persistent microchimeric T cell clones were detected. Deep NGS was used in the study to compare the TCR beta repertoires of mothers and children and to look for features that separate related mother-child pairs from unrelated individuals. Mothers averaged approximately 41 +/- 4 years of age and children averaged roughly 12 +/- 4 years. After adapter ligation was performed with NEBNext reagents, the libraries were sequenced on an Illumina HiSeq 2000 with 100+100 nt paired-end reads. To prevent cross-contamination, the mother and child libraries were prepared one month apart and sequenced in separate runs. Each donor had between 500,000 and 2,000,000 distinct TCR beta clonotypes identified. Naive TCR beta clonotypes were estimated from low-frequency clonotypes matched to each donor's FACS-determined naive share, without sorting.

The sample comprised blood. The rearrangement combines TRBV4-1 with TRBJ1-2, with 7 bases aligning to TRBD1. The source of this sequence is a girl aged 2-10 years in good health. The CDR3 protein: CASSQEPGQQQNGYTF. The bases read TGCGCCAGCAGCCAGGAACCGGGACAGCAACAAAATGGCTACACCTTC.